This TCR beta chain was recovered during a study of shared clonotypes between healthy human individuals. Sequenced by immunoSEQ multiplex PCR; TCRdb stores in-frame clones only, minus some. The sample consists of fewer than 650,000 clones, around 80% of them appearing once. This clone showed up just once. V was shortened by 4 bases and J by 7 bases, with 16 bases between the two germline ends. The CDR3 length is 15 residues. Per germline, CDR1 MNHEY and CDR2 SMNVEV (reference sequence). The chain carries TRBV27 and TRBJ2-2, with D maybe TRBD2 (6 bases). The TCR originated in a woman between 40 and 50 years old in good health. Some clones in this sample may be carry-over from other donors' samples. The material sequenced was PBMCs. The CDR3: CASSSSWGVGGELFF. The CDR3 DNA follows: TGTGCCAGCAGTTCCTCCTGGGGGGTTGGCGGGGAGCTGTTTTTT.